The rows below give T cell receptor beta chains drawn from one sample of a study of OX40 agonist ivuxolimab in advanced cancers. Clones were read by immunoSEQ multiplex PCR, and TCRdb kept only the in-frame ones, dropping some. The sample consists of approximately 89,000 clones, roughly 90% of them appearing once. The material sequenced was CD4+ or CD8+ T cells sorted from blood, taken in a trial of the OX40 agonist ivuxolimab. The receptors were sampled from an adult with an advanced solid tumor such as melanoma, head and neck, liver or kidney cancer. CDR3s include the opening cysteine and the closing phenylalanine or tryptophan. D genes are given only for firm matches. Clone size appears in some rows only: once, few, many, or a class for an expanded clone.

NA	TRBV19	TRBD2	TRBJ2-1	TGTGCCAGTAGCGCCGGGAGCGGGAGTTACAATGAGCAGTTCTTC	CASSAGSGSYNEQFF
NA	TRBV7-3	NA	TRBJ1-6	TGTGCCAGCAGCTCACAGGGCTTATCACCCCTCCACTTT	CASSSQGLSPLHF
NA	TRBV7-8	NA	TRBJ2-2	TGTGCCAGCAGCAAACTACAGGGCGCGAACACCGGGGAGCTGTTTTTT	CASSKLQGANTGELFF
NA	TRBV19	NA	TRBJ1-5	TGTGCCAGTAGTGAGACCCTGAGCAATCAGCCCCAGCATTTT	CASSETLSNQPQHF
NA	TRBV28	NA	TRBJ1-4	TGTGCCACCGACTCAGGGGCTAATGAAAAACTGTTTTTT	CATDSGANEKLFF
NA	TRBV19	NA	TRBJ1-5	TGTGCCAGTAGTACCCAGGGAGGCCAGCCCCAGCATTTT	CASSTQGGQPQHF
NA	TRBV5-4	TRBD1	TRBJ1-2	TGTGCCAGCAGCCCGCCGGGACAGGGCTTTGGCTACACCTTC	CASSPPGQGFGYTF
NA	TRBV11-3	NA	TRBJ2-2	TGTGCCAGCAGCTTAGATGGGGACACCGGGGAGCTGTTTTTT	CASSLDGDTGELFF
NA	TRBV6-1	TRBD1	TRBJ1-5	TGTGCCAGTGCACAGGGGTTTTATCAGCCCCAGCATTTT	CASAQGFYQPQHF
NA	TRBV6-1	NA	TRBJ2-5	TGTGCCAGCAGTGAAGAAGGGACGGCCCAGTACTTC	CASSEEGTAQYF
NA	TRBV14	NA	TRBJ1-1	TGTGCCAGCAGCCAAGATTTAGTAGATCGGGCTTTCTTT	CASSQDLVDRAFF
once	TRBV5-1	NA	TRBJ2-5	TGCGCCAGCAGCTTGTTTGCGGGGCGACCTCAAGAGACCCAGTACTTC	CASSLFAGRPQETQYF
NA	TRBV9	TRBD2	TRBJ2-3	TGTGCCAGCAGCTCCGGACTAGCCCGAGGAGATACGCAGTATTTT	CASSSGLARGDTQYF
NA	TRBV7-9	TRBD1	TRBJ2-7	TGTGCCAGCAGCATAAATACAGGGGACGAGCAGTACTTC	CASSINTGDEQYF
NA	TRBV19	TRBD2	TRBJ2-3	TGTGCCAGTTCCGATCGGGGGGTTAGCGGCTTGCCCGGCACAGATACGCAGTATTTT	CASSDRGVSGLPGTDTQYF
NA	TRBV7-2	NA	TRBJ2-5	TGTGCCAGCAGCTATTCTATCGTCCAGTACTTC	CASSYSIVQYF
NA	TRBV25-1	TRBD1	TRBJ1-2	TGTGCCAGCAGCAAGCAGAGCGGGACAGGGGACTGGGGCTATGGCTACACCTTC	CASSKQSGTGDWGYGYTF
NA	TRBV19	NA	TRBJ2-3	TGTGCCAGTAGTAATCGGGGAGTCCTTGGAGATACGCAGTATTTT	CASSNRGVLGDTQYF
NA	TRBV29-1	NA	TRBJ2-1	TGCAGCGTTGGGCGAGGAGGCAATGAGCAGTTCTTC	CSVGRGGNEQFF
once	TRBV9	NA	TRBJ1-2	TGTGCCAGCAGCGTAGATAGTGGGAAGAATGGCTACACCTTC	CASSVDSGKNGYTF
NA	TRBV5-4	TRBD1	TRBJ1-1	TGTGCCAGCAGCTTGGACAGGGGGGTTATGAACACTGAAGCTTTCTTT	CASSLDRGVMNTEAFF
NA	TRBV5-1	TRBD1	TRBJ1-6	TGCGCCAGCAGCTTGGCCTTTTGGGACAGCCGAAACAGGAATTCACCCCTCCACTTT	CASSLAFWDSRNRNSPLHF
once	TRBV7-9	NA	TRBJ2-3	TGTGCCAGCAGCTTAGATCTTACGGGCCCAGATACGCAGTATTTT	CASSLDLTGPDTQYF
NA	TRBV4-3	NA	TRBJ2-5	TGCGCCAGCAGCCAAGAGAGGGGCCTGGGGGGAGAGACCCAGTACTTC	CASSQERGLGGETQYF
NA	TRBV19	TRBD2	TRBJ2-5	TGTGCCAGTAGCACCTCGGGGGGGCAAGAGACCCAGTACTTC	CASSTSGGQETQYF
NA	TRBV29-1	NA	TRBJ2-5	TGCAGCGTTGGACACCAAGAGACCCAGTACTTC	CSVGHQETQYF
NA	TRBV19	TRBD1	TRBJ2-6	TGTGCCAGTAGTGACCAAGGGACAGGGGGCTCTGGGGCCAACGTCCTGACTTTC	CASSDQGTGGSGANVLTF
NA	TRBV29-1	TRBD1	TRBJ2-7	TGCAGCGGAGGACAGGGGGTTGACGAGCAGTACTTC	CSGGQGVDEQYF
NA	TRBV5-1	NA	TRBJ2-1	TGCGCCAGCAGCTTGACGGGGGTATACAATGAGCAGTTCTTC	CASSLTGVYNEQFF
NA	TRBV6-5	NA	TRBJ1-5	TGTGCCAGCAGTTATTTGGGGAATCAGCCCCAGCATTTT	CASSYLGNQPQHF
NA	TRBV5-4	TRBD2	TRBJ2-1	TGTGCCAGCACCATAGCCACAGCGGGAGACTACAATGAGCAGTTCTTC	CASTIATAGDYNEQFF
once	TRBV28	TRBD1	TRBJ1-4	TGTGCCAGCAGTTCCGCCATGGGGACAGGGTCCCTTGGAACTAATGAAAAACTGTTTTTT	CASSSAMGTGSLGTNEKLFF
NA	TRBV7-2	NA	TRBJ2-3	TGTGCCAGCAGCTTAGCGAGGCTAGTTACAGATACGCAGTATTTT	CASSLARLVTDTQYF
NA	TRBV28	NA	TRBJ1-1	TGTGCCAGCAGTTTATCGGACGAGGCTTTCTTT	CASSLSDEAFF
NA	TRBV7-8	TRBD1	TRBJ2-5	TGTGCCAGCAGCTCGGGACAGCAAGAGACCCAGTACTTC	CASSSGQQETQYF
NA	TRBV7-6	NA	TRBJ1-3	TGTGCCAGCAGCCTCGGTCTGTCGGACACCATATATTTT	CASSLGLSDTIYF
NA	TRBV20-1	NA	TRBJ1-2	TGCAGTGCTAGAGATCTCGGAGGCTACACCTTC	CSARDLGGYTF
NA	TRBV2	TRBD2	TRBJ2-7	TGTGCCAGCAGTCGACTAGCGGGAGGTCCCTACGAGCAGTACTTC	CASSRLAGGPYEQYF
NA	TRBV18	TRBD2	TRBJ2-1	TGTGCCAGCTCACCAGGGCGGGAGCGGCATGAGCAGTTCTTC	CASSPGRERHEQFF
NA	TRBV6-6	TRBD1	TRBJ2-5	TGTGCCAGCAGTTTTCGGACAGGGCCGGTAACGGAGACCCAGTACTTC	CASSFRTGPVTETQYF
NA	TRBV4-1	TRBD2	TRBJ2-1	TGCGCCAGCAGCTCTCCTAGCGGGAGGGACAATGAGCAGTTCTTC	CASSSPSGRDNEQFF
NA	TRBV15	TRBD2	TRBJ2-1	TGTGCCACCAGCGGTTGGACTAGCCGAAACTACAATGAGCAGTTCTTC	CATSGWTSRNYNEQFF
NA	TRBV6-5	NA	TRBJ2-1	TGTGCCAGCAGAAGAACAGGTAACAATGAGCAGTTCTTC	CASRRTGNNEQFF
NA	TRBV15	NA	TRBJ2-5	TGTGCCACCAGCAGGGGCAGTCAAGAGACCCAGTACTTC	CATSRGSQETQYF
NA	TRBV6-5	NA	TRBJ2-2	TGTGCCAGCGGTGGAGGGGGGAACACCGGGGAGCTGTTTTTT	CASGGGGNTGELFF
NA	TRBV6-5	NA	TRBJ1-2	TGTGCCAGCAGTTACAAAGTCTTTAGCTATGGCTACACCTTC	CASSYKVFSYGYTF
NA	TRBV5-1	TRBD1	TRBJ2-5	TGCGCCAGCAGCTTGGGCAGGGGGCAAGAGACCCAGTACTTC	CASSLGRGQETQYF
NA	TRBV5-1	NA	TRBJ2-1	TGCGCCAGCAGCTTGCAAACAGTCGCGGGTGAGCAGTTCTTC	CASSLQTVAGEQFF